This passage covers 16 T cell receptor beta chains from one sample sequenced in a study of blood T cell repertoires in COVID-19. Measured with immunoSEQ multiplex PCR; TCRdb has only the in-frame clones, and not every one. In the table there are about 100,000 clones, more than 65% of which are singletons. The source material was peripheral blood. Every receptor here comes from a human donor in a cohort sampled during active COVID-19.

This rearrangement joins TRBV7-3 to TRBJ2-5, with 8 bases matching TRBD2. Trimming took 2 bases from V and 5 from J; bases not matched to a gene: 7. This CDR3 comprises 15 residues. From germline, CDR1 is SGHTA and CDR2 FQGTGA. The CDR3 coding sequence is TGTGCCAGCAGCTTAGGTAGCGGGGCCCGGGAGACCCAGTACTTC. Its protein product is CASSLGSGARETQYF.

The rearrangement links TRBV7-3 to TRBJ2-3, with TRBD1 as a possible D gene (6 bases). V was pared by 4 bases and J by 0 bases, with 17 bases between. Per germline, CDR1 SGHTA and CDR2 FQGTGA. The CDR3 length is 17 residues. CDR3 bases: TGTGCCAGCAGCTACGGTGGGGGCCCCATGAGCACAGATACGCAGTATTTT. Its protein is CASSYGGGPMSTDTQYF.

This clone was counted a single time. The chain carries TRBV3-1 (or the pseudogene TRBV3-2) and TRBJ2-7; possibly TRBD2 for D (5 bases). Looked up from germline, CDR1 is LGHDT and CDR2 is YNNKEL (reference sequence). Trimming removed 4 bases at V and 6 bases at J, with 10 bases between. This CDR3 spans 12 amino acids. In DNA, the CDR3 is TGTGCCAGCAGCCTCGGGAAGCTCGAGCAGTACTTC. Amino acids: CASSLGKLEQYF.

The chain couples TRBV5-1 to TRBJ2-1; TRBD2 aligns across 14 bases. Trimming removed 4 bases from V and 5 bases from J; junction bases left unmatched: 2. The CDR3 runs 15 residues. Germline V gene data show CDR1 as SGHRS and CDR2 as YFSETQ. The DNA of the CDR3 is TGCGCCAGCAGCCAGGGACTAGCGGGGGACAATGAGCAGTTCTTC. Translation: CASSQGLAGDNEQFF.

The rearrangement links TRBV18 to TRBJ1-2, with D possibly matching TRBD1 (5 bases). Germline V gives CDR1 KGHSH, CDR2 LQKENI. The CDR3 length is 13 residues. V was pared by 3 bases and J by 6 bases, with 11 bases between. CDR3 DNA sequence: TGTGCCAGCTCACCGGAACGGACAAATGGCTACACCTTC. Its protein is CASSPERTNGYTF.

This clone is classed as medium-sized. The chain employs TRBV4-1 and TRBJ2-1; perhaps TRBD2 as D (6 bases). CDR3 size: 15 residues. Trimming cost V 5 bases and J 4 bases, with 15 bases left between them. Germline CDR1 reads MGHRA; CDR2 reads YSYEKL. CDR3 loop: CASSAGGGRYNEQFF. In nucleotides, the CDR3 is TGCGCCAGCAGCGCCGGAGGAGGGAGATACAATGAGCAGTTCTTC.

This chain uses TRBV19 with TRBJ1-2, with 9 nucleotides matching TRBD1. V trimming: 7 bases; J trimming: 4 bases; junction bases outside the gene matches: 1. From germline, CDR1 is LNHDA and CDR2 SQIVND (reference sequence). This CDR3 comprises 12 residues. CDR3 sequence reads: CASKDRGYGYTF. CDR3 coding DNA: TGTGCCAGTAAGGACAGGGGCTATGGCTACACCTTC.

This chain joins TRBV7-8 and TRBJ2-6; D is possibly TRBD2 (6 bases). CDR1 is SGHVS, CDR2 FQNEAQ, per germline. The CDR3 is 19 residues long. Trimming cost V 2 bases and J 2 bases, with 19 bases left between them. CDR3 residues: CASSLRSWVGGTGANVLTF. The CDR3 DNA sequence: TGTGCCAGCAGCTTACGGTCGTGGGTGGGAGGAACTGGGGCCAACGTCCTGACTTTC.

This chain joins TRBV5-1 and TRBJ1-1; 9 bases line up with TRBD1. J lost 7 bases, V lost 3 bases, and 7 bases had no gene match. The germline V gene has CDR1 SGHRS and CDR2 YFSETQ. The CDR3 is 14 residues long. The CDR3 DNA reads as TGCGCCAGCAGCTATACGGGGGGACAGGGTGAAGCTTTCTTT. Translation: CASSYTGGQGEAFF.

This sequence joins TRBV2 and TRBJ2-1; 16 nucleotides align to TRBD2. Trimming took 6 bases from V and 5 from J; bases not matched to a gene: 4. The CDR3 contains 16 residues. Germline CDR1 reads SNHLY; CDR2 reads FYNNEI. The CDR3 DNA sequence: TGTGCCAGCAGGGGACTAGCGGGAGGGCGGGACAATGAGCAGTTCTTC. It specifies CASRGLAGGRDNEQFF.

This chain links TRBV12-3 or TRBV12-4 with TRBJ1-2, with D possibly matching TRBD1 (6 bases). Trimming removed 8 bases at V and 6 bases at J, with 10 bases between. This CDR3 has 11 amino acids. The CDR3 region has the DNA TGTGCCAGCGAGACAGGAGATGGCTACACCTTC. It translates to CASETGDGYTF.

The rearrangement joins TRBV28 to TRBJ1-2, with TRBD1 as a possible D gene (6 bases). The CDR3 covers 12 residues. The germline V gene encodes CDR1 MDHEN and CDR2 SYDVKM. Trimming removed 5 bases from V and 8 bases from J, with 12 bases in between. The CDR3 DNA reads TGTGCCAGCAGTCTTGACAGGACGGGCTACACCTTC. It yields the protein CASSLDRTGYTF.

J is TRBJ2-7 and V is TRBV7-2, with no clear D. The CDR3 is made up of 11 amino acids. Trimming pared 5 bases from V and 1 base from J, leaving 3 bases between. Germline loops: CDR1 SGHTA, CDR2 FQGNSA. The CDR3, as DNA: TGTGCCAGCAGCCCTTCCTACGAGCAGTACTTC. It yields the protein CASSPSYEQYF.

The count of this clone is one. The chain combines TRBV2 with TRBJ1-5; 7 positions match TRBD1. After removal of 4 bases from V and 5 bases from J, the junction contained 2 bases not matched to a gene. Germline CDR1 SNHLY, CDR2 FYNNEI. The CDR3 runs to 13 residues. The CDR3 DNA reads as TGTGCCAGCAGTGCAGGACAGGATCAGCCCCAGCATTTT. Translated, it gives CASSAGQDQPQHF.

This chain joins TRBV5-8 and TRBJ1-1, with no clear D. Trimming took 5 bases from V and 0 from J, leaving 5 bases between them. Germline CDR1 SGHTS, CDR2 YDEGEE. This CDR3 comprises 12 residues. The CDR3 sequence is CASRYMNTEAFF. DNA for the CDR3: TGTGCCAGCAGATATATGAACACTGAAGCTTTCTTT.

The genes are TRBV28 and TRBJ2-7, with D maybe TRBD1 (6 bases). V was trimmed by 10 bases and J by 2 bases, leaving 18 bases between them. Germline CDR1 MDHEN, CDR2 SYDVKM. This CDR3 has 14 amino acids. CDR3 nucleotide sequence: TGTGCCACCGGACTCGGACAGTTAACCTACGAGCAGTACTTC. Its translation is CATGLGQLTYEQYF.